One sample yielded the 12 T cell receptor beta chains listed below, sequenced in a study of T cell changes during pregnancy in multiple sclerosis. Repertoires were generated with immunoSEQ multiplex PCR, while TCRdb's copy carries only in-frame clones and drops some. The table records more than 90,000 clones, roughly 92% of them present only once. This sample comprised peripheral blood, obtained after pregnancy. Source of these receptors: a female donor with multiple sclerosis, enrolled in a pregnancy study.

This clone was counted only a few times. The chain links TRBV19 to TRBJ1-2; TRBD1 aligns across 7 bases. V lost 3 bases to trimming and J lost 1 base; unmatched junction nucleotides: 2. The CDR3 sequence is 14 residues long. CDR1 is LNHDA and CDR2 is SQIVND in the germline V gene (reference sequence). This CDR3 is CASSIQGVNYGYTF. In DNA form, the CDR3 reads TGTGCCAGTAGTATCCAGGGGGTTAACTATGGCTACACCTTC. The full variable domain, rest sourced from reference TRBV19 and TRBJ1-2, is DGGITQSPKYLFRKEGQNVTLSCEQNLNHDAMYWYRQDPGQGLRLIYYSQIVNDFQKGDIAEGYSVSREKKESFPLTVTSAQKNPTAFYLCASSIQGVNYGYTFGSGTRLTVV.

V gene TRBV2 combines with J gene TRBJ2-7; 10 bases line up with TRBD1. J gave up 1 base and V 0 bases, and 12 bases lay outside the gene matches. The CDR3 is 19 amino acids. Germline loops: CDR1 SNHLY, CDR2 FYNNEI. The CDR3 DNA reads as TGTGCCAGCAGTGAAGCTTGGAGGACAGGGGGAAAGAGTTCCTACGAGCAGTACTTC. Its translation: CASSEAWRTGGKSSYEQYF.

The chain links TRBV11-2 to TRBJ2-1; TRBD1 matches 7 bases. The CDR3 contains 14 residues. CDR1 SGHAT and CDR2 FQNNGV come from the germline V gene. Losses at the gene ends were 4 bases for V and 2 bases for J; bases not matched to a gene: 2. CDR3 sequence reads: CASSSGQPYNEQFF. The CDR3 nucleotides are TGTGCCAGCAGCTCGGGACAGCCCTACAATGAGCAGTTCTTC.

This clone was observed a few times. Here the CDR3 reads CASSPTGTSVTGELFF. CDR3 nucleotide sequence: TGTGCCAGCAGCCCGACCGGGACTAGCGTGACCGGGGAGCTGTTTTTT. V usage is TRBV7-2 and J usage is TRBJ2-2, with 10 bases matching TRBD2. Trimming removed 5 bases from V and 5 bases from J; junction bases left unmatched: 8. The CDR3 is 16 residues long. CDR1 SGHTA and CDR2 FQGNSA come from the germline V gene. The full variable domain, rest sourced from reference TRBV7-2 and TRBJ2-2, is GAGVSQSPSNKVTEKGKDVELRCDPISGHTALYWYRQSLGQGLEFLIYFQGNSAPDKSGLPSDRFSAERTGGSVSTLTIQRTQQEDSAVYLCASSPTGTSVTGELFFGEGSRLTVL.

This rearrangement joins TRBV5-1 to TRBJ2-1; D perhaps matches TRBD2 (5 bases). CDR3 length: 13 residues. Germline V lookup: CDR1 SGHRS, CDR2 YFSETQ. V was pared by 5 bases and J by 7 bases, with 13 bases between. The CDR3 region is CASSTTAENEQFF. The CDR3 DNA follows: TGCGCCAGCAGTACCACAGCGGAGAATGAGCAGTTCTTC.

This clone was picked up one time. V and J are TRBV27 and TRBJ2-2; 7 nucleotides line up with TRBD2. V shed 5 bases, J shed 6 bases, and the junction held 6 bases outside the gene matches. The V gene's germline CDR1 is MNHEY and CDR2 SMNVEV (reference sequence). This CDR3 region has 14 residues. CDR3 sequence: CASSSERDPGELFF. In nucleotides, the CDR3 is TGTGCCAGCAGTAGTGAGCGGGATCCCGGGGAGCTGTTTTTT.

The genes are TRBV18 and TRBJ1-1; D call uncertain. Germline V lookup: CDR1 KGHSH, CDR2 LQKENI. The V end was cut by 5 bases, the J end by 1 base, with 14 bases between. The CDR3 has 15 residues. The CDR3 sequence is CASSFSGARNTEAFF. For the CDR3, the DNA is TGTGCCAGCTCATTCTCAGGTGCCCGGAACACTGAAGCTTTCTTT.

The chain's CDR3 is CASSHPGQGQETQYF. DNA for the CDR3: TGTGCCAGCAGCCACCCGGGACAGGGCCAAGAGACCCAGTACTTC. The J gene is TRBJ2-5, the V gene TRBV4-2; 9 bases map to TRBD1. The CDR3 spans 15 residues. Germline V CDR1 and CDR2: LGHNA, YNFKEQ. V was pared by 3 bases and J by 1 base, with 3 bases of the junction left unmatched.

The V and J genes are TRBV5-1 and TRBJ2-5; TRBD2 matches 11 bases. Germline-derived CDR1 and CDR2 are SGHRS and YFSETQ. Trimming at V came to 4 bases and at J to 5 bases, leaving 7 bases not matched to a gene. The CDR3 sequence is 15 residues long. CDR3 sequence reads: CASSVTSGGFETQYF. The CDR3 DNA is TGCGCCAGCAGCGTTACTAGCGGGGGATTCGAGACCCAGTACTTC.

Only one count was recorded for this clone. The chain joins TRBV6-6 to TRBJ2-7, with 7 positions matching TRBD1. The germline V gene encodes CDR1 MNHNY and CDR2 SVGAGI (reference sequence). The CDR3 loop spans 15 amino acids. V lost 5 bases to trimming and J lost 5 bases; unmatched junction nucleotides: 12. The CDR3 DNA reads TGTGCCAGCAGTCGCAAAACAGGGGTTCGCGACGAGCAGTACTTC. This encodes CASSRKTGVRDEQYF.

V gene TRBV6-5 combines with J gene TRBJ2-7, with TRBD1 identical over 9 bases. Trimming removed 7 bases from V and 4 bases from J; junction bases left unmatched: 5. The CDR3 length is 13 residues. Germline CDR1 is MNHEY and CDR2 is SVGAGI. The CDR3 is CASTVTGGYEQYF. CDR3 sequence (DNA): TGTGCCAGCACCGTGACAGGGGGTTACGAGCAGTACTTC.

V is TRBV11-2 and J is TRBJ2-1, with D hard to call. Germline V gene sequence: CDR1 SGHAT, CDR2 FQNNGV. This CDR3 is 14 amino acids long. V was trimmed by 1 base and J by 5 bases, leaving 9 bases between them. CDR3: CASSLVGGDNEQFF. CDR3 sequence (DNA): TGTGCCAGCAGCTTAGTCGGCGGCGACAATGAGCAGTTCTTC.